The clone carrying this TCR beta chain was counted a few times. Its antigen is currently unknown. The data derive from a study of blood T cells in healthy people across ages. The study, taken as a whole, reports: There were more naive CD4+ cells and higher diversity in long-lived donors than in aged donors. Across samples, TCR beta diversity tracked strongly with naive T cell percentage. The authors considered diversity estimates from one million T cells to be underestimates.

Primers used in a second PCR of roughly 7 to 12 cycles were a sample-barcoded 5' primer and a J-beta primer mix. One entry per CDR3 protein results from TCRdb running MiXCR on the 5' RACE reads. The table shows about 970,000 distinct CDR3 sequences, with roughly 50% occurring only once. V shed 9 bases, J shed 2 bases, and the junction held 7 bases outside the gene matches. The CDR3 loop spans 13 amino acids. The germline CDR1 and CDR2 sequences are MNHEY and SVGEGT. Individuals who donated were healthy Caucasians from Russia aged about 6 to 95. This chain connects TRBV6-2 or TRBV6-3 to TRBJ2-7; TRBD1 agrees at 7 bases. The source of this sequence is a woman in her fifties or sixties in good health. The sequenced sample was blood. CDR3 sequence: CASKTGQTYEQYF. CDR3 DNA: TGTGCCAGTAAGACAGGGCAAACCTACGAGCAGTACTTC.